This T cell receptor beta chain stems from a study of T-cell memory formation after mild COVID-19. Study results and caveats: The pre-infection memory compartment contained some responding clones, suggesting cross-reactive memory joined. Those CD4+ clones that contracted were mainly in CM and EM (CD8+ ones in EMRA). A second wave of clones peaked on day 37, and their SARS-CoV-2 specificity went unconfirmed.

This clonotype was seen more than once but under ten times. Antigen: not known. TCRdb re-called the 5' RACE reads with MiXCR, one entry per CDR3 protein. The sample lists around 200,000 distinct CDR3 sequences, 27% seen once, with 9.5% to 12% in the top ten. Germline-derived CDR1 and CDR2 are PRHDT and FYEKMQ (reference sequence). CDR3 length: 14 amino acids. V lost 5 bases to trimming and J lost 3 bases, with 14 bases between them. Input material: PBMCs or a T cell subset sorted from them (not recorded which). This TCR was recovered from an adult woman who had mild COVID-19 (a few samples of this study predate the infection). Cell type and time point are not known. The J gene is TRBJ2-7, the V gene TRBV13; D possibly corresponds to TRBD2 (5 bases). The DNA of the CDR3 is TGTGCCAGCAGCCCGGGGAGACGGCTCTACGAGCAGTACTTC. As protein: CASSPGRRLYEQYF. The whole variable domain, filled in from reference TRBV13 and TRBJ2-7, reads AAGVIQSPRHLIKEKRETATLKCYPIPRHDTVYWYQQGPGQDPQFLISFYEKMQSDKGSIPDRFSAQQFSDYHSELNMSSLELGDSALYFCASSPGRRLYEQYFGPGTRLTVT.